The rows below give T cell receptor beta chains drawn from one sample of a study of T-cell reconstitution after alpha-beta-depleted transplantation in children. TCRdb re-called the PCR reads through MiXCR, storing one row per CDR3 protein. The table shows approximately 210,000 distinct CDR3 sequences, with roughly 15% occurring only once. The material was PBMCs from the stem cell graft donor, obtained from the stem cell graft. Every receptor here comes from a human donor who donated a stem cell graft to a child with acute lymphoblastic leukemia. Each CDR3 is given without its conserved first and last residue.

V	J	CDR3
TRBV20-1	TRBJ2-7	SGRVSGRNEQY
TRBV6-4	TRBJ2-3	ASSDTGGVLGDTQY
TRBV5-1	TRBJ2-1	ASSFFGPNEQF
TRBV7-9	TRBJ1-2	ASSVGQGTSDYGYT
TRBV10-3	TRBJ1-2	AIRETGGNYGYT
TRBV29-1	TRBJ2-3	SVGIQGSTDTQY
TRBV5-5	TRBJ2-3	ASSPNSFTDTQY
TRBV6-2/TRBV6-3	TRBJ2-5	ASTQSGGNQETQY
TRBV20-1	TRBJ1-1	SARVTGGEIEAF
TRBV10-2	TRBJ2-3	ASSEDLEVTDTQY
TRBV21-1	TRBJ1-2	ASSKKKGPRPIYGYT
TRBV7-2	TRBJ2-5	ASSLAAGTYGTQY
TRBV29-1	TRBJ2-3	SVEESATDTQY
TRBV18	TRBJ2-7	ASSPFDSSGAYEQY
TRBV4-1	TRBJ1-5	ASSPLGARREPQH
TRBV28	TRBJ2-4	ASSYDPGLNKNIQY
TRBV4-2	TRBJ2-2	ASNLRTSGGTGELF
TRBV20-1	TRBJ2-1	SALKYGVSSYNEQF
TRBV20-1	TRBJ2-7	SARDLRDRGYEQY
TRBV5-1	TRBJ1-6	ASSLDDRENSPLH
TRBV5-1	TRBJ1-1	ASSRDRGVDTEAF
TRBV29-1	TRBJ2-1	SVDGREGNYNEQF
TRBV5-6	TRBJ2-6	ASSRDPSGANVLT
TRBV20-1	TRBJ2-3	SAREASGRGTQY
TRBV6-6	TRBJ1-5	ASSYRGNQPQH
TRBV6-1	TRBJ2-1	ASSTGGVYNEQF
TRBV7-9	TRBJ2-7	ASRPMGLAGDEQY
TRBV30	TRBJ2-5	AWSGRGRASFGETQY
TRBV12-3/TRBV12-4	TRBJ2-1	ASRRGGTSGYNEQF
TRBV7-2	TRBJ1-5	ASSVQNSNQPQH
TRBV20-1	TRBJ2-1	SAGTSGSYNEQF
TRBV12-3/TRBV12-4	TRBJ2-2	ASSLPTAYTGELF
TRBV5-6	TRBJ2-5	ASSLVPTTRGAQY
TRBV19	TRBJ1-4	ASSILAGSSVAEKLF
TRBV29-1	TRBJ2-7	SVSGSTGHLYEQY
TRBV15	TRBJ2-1	ATSRTSGLSEQF
TRBV6-5	TRBJ2-1	ASSYSTSGRRNEQF
TRBV7-9	TRBJ2-3	ASSFTAAYSTDTQY
TRBV5-1	TRBJ2-2	ASSPILAGTGSTGELF
TRBV3-1	TRBJ2-1	ASSLRGRSGEQF
TRBV5-1	TRBJ1-6	ASSSRPEENSPLH
TRBV3-1	TRBJ2-2	ASSQETDTGELF
TRBV12-3/TRBV12-4	TRBJ2-3	ASTGGRNTQY
TRBV10-3	TRBJ2-7	AISEGTGGYEQY
TRBV7-9	TRBJ1-2	ASSLGSGTTSYGYT
TRBV5-1	TRBJ1-1	ASSLAGQKNTEAF
TRBV12-3/TRBV12-4	TRBJ2-3	GSLLPGLAGGHSVTDTQY
TRBV20-1	TRBJ2-5	SAAGLAGFEETQY
TRBV11-2	TRBJ2-3	ASRGQGEDTQY
TRBV10-3	TRBJ2-1	AISDRGSSRLAGYNEQF
TRBV5-1	TRBJ2-1	ASSPTGGRSYEQF
TRBV5-1	TRBJ1-1	ASSPWGSVTEAF
TRBV5-1	TRBJ2-1	ASSSDRGTYNEQF
TRBV5-1	TRBJ2-3	ASSFWIPVGPDTQY
TRBV5-6	TRBJ2-1	ASSLGRRTPNEQF
TRBV5-1	TRBJ2-2	ASSLEGVGTGELF
TRBV12-3/TRBV12-4	TRBJ1-1	ASSLNAGGNTEAF